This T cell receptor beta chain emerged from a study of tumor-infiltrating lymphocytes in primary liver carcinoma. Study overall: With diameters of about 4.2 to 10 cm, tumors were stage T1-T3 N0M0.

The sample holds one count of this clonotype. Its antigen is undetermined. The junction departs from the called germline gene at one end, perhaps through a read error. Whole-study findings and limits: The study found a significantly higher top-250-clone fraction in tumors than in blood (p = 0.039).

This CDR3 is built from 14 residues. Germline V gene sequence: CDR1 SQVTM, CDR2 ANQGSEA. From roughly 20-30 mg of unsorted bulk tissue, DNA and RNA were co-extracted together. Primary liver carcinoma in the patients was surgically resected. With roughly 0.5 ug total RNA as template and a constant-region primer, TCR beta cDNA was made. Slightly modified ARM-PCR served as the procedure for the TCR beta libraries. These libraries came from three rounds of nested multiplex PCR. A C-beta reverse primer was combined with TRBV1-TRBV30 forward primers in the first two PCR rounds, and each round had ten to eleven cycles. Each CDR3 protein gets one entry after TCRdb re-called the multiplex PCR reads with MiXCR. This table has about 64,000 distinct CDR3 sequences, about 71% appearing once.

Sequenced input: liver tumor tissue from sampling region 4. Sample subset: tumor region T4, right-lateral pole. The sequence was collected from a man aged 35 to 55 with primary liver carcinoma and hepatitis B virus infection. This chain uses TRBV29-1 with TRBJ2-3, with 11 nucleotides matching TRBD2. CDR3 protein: CSGLAGLGIDAQYF. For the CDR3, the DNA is TGCAGCGGACTAGCGGGATTGGGCATAGATGCGCAGTATTTT.